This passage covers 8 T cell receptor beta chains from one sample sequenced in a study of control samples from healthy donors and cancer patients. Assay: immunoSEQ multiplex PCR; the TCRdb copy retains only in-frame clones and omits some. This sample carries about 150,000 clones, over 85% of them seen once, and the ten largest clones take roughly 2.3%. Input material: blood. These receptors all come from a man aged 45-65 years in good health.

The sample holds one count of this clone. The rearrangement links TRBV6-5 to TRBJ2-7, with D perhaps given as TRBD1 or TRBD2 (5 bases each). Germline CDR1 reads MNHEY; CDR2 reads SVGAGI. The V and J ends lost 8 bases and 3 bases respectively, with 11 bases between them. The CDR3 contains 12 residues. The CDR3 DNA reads TGTGCCAGCGGGGGACGGAGCTACGAGCAGTACTTC. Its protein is CASGGRSYEQYF.

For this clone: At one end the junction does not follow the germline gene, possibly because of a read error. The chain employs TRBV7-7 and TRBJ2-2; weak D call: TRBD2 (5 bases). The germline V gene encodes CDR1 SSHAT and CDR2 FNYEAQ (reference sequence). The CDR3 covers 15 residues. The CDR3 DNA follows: TGTGCTAGCAGCTTAGGGTACGGGATCGCCGGGGAGCTGTTTTTT. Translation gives CASSLGYGIAGELFF.

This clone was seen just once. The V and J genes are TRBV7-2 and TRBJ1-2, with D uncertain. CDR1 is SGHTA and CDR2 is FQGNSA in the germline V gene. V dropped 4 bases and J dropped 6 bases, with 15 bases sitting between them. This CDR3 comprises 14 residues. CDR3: CASSYPLPLDGYTF. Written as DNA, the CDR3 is TGTGCCAGCAGCTACCCCCTCCCCCTTGATGGCTACACCTTC.

The CDR3 sequence is CASSPGRTGRETQYF. The CDR3 DNA sequence: TGTGCCAGCAGCCCCGGCCGGACAGGGAGAGAGACCCAGTACTTC. The chain employs TRBV7-9 and TRBJ2-5; 8 bases are shared with TRBD1. Losses at the gene ends were 5 bases for V and 4 bases for J; bases not matched to a gene: 9. CDR1 is SEHNR, CDR2 FQNEAQ, per germline (reference sequence). The CDR3 runs to 15 residues.

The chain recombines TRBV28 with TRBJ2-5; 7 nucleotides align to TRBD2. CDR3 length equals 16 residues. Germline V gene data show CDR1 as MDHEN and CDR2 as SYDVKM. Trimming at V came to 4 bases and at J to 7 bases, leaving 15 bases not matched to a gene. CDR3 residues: CASSSREAGDFGTQYF. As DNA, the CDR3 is TGTGCCAGCAGTTCGAGGGAGGCGGGAGATTTTGGGACCCAGTACTTC.

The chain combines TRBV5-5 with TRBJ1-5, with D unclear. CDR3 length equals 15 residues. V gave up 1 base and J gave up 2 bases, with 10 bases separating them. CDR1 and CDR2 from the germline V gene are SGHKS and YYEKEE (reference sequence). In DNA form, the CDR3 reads TGTGCCAGCAGCTTGTTCGGCTTTGGCAATCAGCCCCAGCATTTT. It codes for CASSLFGFGNQPQHF.

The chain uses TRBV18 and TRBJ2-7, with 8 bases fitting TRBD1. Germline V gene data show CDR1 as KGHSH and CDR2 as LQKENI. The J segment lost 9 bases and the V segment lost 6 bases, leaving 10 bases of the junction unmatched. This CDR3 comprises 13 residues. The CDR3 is CASSPDRVSGQYF. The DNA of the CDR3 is TGTGCCAGCTCCCCGGACAGGGTTAGCGGGCAGTACTTC.

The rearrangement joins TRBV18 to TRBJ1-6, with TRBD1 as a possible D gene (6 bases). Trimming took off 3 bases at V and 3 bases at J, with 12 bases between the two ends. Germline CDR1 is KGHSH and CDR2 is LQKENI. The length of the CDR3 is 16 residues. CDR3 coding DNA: TGTGCCAGCTCACCGGAAACAGGGTTCTATAATTCACCCCTCCACTTT. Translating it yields CASSPETGFYNSPLHF.